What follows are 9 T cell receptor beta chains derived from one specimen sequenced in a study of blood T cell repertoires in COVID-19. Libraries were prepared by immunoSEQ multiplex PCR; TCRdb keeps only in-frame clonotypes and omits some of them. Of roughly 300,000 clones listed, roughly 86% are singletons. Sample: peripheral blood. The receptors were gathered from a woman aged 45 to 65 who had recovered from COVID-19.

The CDR3 spells CASSFQGKGYEQYF. Here the CDR3 DNA reads TGTGCCAGCAGTTTCCAGGGAAAGGGCTACGAGCAGTACTTC. The chain is built from TRBV27 and TRBJ2-7; a possible D gene is TRBD1 (5 bases). The CDR3 runs 14 residues. V lost 3 bases and J 3 bases, leaving 12 bases between the germline ends. Germline loops: CDR1 MNHEY, CDR2 SMNVEV (reference sequence).

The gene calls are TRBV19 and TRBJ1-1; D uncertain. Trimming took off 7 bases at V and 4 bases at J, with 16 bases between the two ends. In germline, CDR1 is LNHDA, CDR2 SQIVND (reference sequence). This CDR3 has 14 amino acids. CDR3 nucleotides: TGTGCCAGTACCATAACAGTATCTGGCACTGAAGCTTTCTTT. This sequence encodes CASTITVSGTEAFF.

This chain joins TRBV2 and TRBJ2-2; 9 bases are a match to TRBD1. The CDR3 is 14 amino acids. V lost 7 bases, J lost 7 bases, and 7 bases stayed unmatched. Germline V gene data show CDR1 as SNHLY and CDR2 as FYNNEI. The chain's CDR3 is CASTKDRGVGELFF. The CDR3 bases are TGTGCCAGCACCAAAGACAGGGGGGTCGGGGAGCTGTTTTTT.

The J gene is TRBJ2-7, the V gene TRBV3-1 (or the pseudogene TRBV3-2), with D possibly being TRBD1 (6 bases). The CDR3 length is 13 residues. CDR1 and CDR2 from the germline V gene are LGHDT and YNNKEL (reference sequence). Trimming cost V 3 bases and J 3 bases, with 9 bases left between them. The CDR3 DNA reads TGTGCCAGCAGCCAGGACAGATACTACGAGCAGTACTTC. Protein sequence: CASSQDRYYEQYF.

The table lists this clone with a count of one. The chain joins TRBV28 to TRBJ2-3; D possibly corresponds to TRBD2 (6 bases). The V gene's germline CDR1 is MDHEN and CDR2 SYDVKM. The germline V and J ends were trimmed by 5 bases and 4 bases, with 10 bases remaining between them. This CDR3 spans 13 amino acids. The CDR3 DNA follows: TGTGCCAGCAGTCCCGGGACTTCAGATACGCAGTATTTT. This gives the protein CASSPGTSDTQYF.

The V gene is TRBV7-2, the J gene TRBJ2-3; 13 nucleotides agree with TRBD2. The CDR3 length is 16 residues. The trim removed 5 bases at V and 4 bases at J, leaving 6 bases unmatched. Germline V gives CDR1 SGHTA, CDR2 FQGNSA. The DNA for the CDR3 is TGTGCCAGCAGCCTAACTAGCGGGGGGGTATCAGATACGCAGTATTTT. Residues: CASSLTSGGVSDTQYF.

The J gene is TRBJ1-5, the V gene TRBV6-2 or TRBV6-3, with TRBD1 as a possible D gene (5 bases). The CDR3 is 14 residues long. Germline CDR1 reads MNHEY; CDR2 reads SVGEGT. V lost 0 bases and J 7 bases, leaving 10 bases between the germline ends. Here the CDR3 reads CASSYSAGIQPQHF. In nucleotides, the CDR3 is TGTGCCAGCAGTTACTCGGCAGGGATCCAGCCCCAGCATTTT.

This CDR3 reads CASSAGLTDTQYF. CDR3 nucleotides: TGTGCCAGTAGTGCCGGACTGACAGATACGCAGTATTTT. The V call is TRBV19, the J call TRBJ2-3; maybe TRBD2 (5 bases). The CDR3 runs to 13 residues. The germline gives CDR1 LNHDA, CDR2 SQIVND (reference sequence). The germline V and J ends were trimmed by 5 bases and 3 bases, with 9 bases remaining between them.

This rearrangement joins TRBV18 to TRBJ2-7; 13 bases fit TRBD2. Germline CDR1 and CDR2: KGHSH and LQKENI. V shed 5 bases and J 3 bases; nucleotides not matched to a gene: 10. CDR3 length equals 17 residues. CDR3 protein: CASSETSGGAIVYEQYF. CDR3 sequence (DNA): TGTGCCAGCTCAGAAACTAGCGGGGGGGCCATTGTCTACGAGCAGTACTTC. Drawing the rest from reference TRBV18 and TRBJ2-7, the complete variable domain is NAGVMQNPRHLVRRRGQEARLRCSPMKGHSHVYWYRQLPEEGLKFMVYLQKENIIDESGMPKERFSAEFPKEGPSILRIQQVVRGDSAAYFCASSETSGGAIVYEQYFGPGTRLTVT.